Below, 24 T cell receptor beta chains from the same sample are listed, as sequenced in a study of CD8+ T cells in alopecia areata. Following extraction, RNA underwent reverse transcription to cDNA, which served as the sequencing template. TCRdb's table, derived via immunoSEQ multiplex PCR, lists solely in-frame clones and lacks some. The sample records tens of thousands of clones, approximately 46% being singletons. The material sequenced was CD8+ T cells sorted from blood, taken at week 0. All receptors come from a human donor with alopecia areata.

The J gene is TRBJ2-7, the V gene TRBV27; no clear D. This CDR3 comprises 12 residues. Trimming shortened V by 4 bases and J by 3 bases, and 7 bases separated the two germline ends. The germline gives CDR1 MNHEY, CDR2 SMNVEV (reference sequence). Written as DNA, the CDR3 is TGTGCCAGCAGTTCCCATGACTACGAGCAGTACTTC. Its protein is CASSSHDYEQYF.

CDR3 amino acids: CSVVGLAGDTGELFF. The CDR3 coding sequence is TGCAGCGTCGTCGGACTAGCGGGAGACACCGGGGAGCTGTTTTTT. This sequence joins TRBV29-1 and TRBJ2-2; 13 positions match TRBD2. Germline V gives CDR1 SQVTM, CDR2 ANQGSEA. V gave up 6 bases and J gave up 3 bases; unmatched junction bases: 4. This CDR3 is 15 amino acids long.

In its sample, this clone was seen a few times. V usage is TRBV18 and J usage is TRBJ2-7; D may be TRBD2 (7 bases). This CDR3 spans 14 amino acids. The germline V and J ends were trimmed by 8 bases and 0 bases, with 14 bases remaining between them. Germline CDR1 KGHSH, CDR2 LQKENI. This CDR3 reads CASGGAGDSYEQYF. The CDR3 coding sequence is TGTGCCAGCGGGGGGGCAGGGGACTCCTACGAGCAGTACTTC.

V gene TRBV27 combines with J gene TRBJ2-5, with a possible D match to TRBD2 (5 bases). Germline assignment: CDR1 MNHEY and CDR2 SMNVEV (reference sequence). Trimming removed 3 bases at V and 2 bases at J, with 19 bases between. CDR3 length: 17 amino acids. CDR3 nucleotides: TGTGCCAGCAGTTTGATCTCCCCCGGGATGGGGCAAGAGACCCAGTACTTC. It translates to CASSLISPGMGQETQYF.

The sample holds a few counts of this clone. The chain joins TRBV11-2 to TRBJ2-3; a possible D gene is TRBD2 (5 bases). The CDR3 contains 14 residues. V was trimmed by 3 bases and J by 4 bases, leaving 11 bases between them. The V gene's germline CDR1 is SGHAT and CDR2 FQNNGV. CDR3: CASSFGGASDTQYF. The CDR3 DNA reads TGTGCCAGCAGCTTTGGAGGAGCCTCAGATACGCAGTATTTT.

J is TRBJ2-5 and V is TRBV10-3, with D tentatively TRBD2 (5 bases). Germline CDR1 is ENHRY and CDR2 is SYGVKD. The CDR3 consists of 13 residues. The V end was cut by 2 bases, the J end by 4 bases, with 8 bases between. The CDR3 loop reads CAISERGSETQYF. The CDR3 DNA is TGTGCCATCAGTGAGAGAGGGTCAGAGACCCAGTACTTC.

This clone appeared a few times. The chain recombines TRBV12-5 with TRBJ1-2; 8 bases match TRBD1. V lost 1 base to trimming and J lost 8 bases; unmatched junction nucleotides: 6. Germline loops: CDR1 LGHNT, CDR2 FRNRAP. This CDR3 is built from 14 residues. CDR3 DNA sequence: TGTGCTAGTGGTTTGGATCTCCCAGGGGGCGGCTACACCTTC. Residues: CASGLDLPGGGYTF.

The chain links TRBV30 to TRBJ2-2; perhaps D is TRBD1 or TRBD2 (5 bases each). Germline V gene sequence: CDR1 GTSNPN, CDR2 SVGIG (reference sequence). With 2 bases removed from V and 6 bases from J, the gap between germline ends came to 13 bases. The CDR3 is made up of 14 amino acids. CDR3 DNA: TGTGCCTGGAGTCGGCCAGAGGGGTCCGGGGAGCTGTTTTTT. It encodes CAWSRPEGSGELFF.

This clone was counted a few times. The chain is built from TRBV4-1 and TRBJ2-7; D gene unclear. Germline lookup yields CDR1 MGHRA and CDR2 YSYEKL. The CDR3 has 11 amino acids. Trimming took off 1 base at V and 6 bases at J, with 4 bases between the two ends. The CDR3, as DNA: TGCGCCAGCAGCCAAGTCGGCGAGCAGTACTTC. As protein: CASSQVGEQYF.

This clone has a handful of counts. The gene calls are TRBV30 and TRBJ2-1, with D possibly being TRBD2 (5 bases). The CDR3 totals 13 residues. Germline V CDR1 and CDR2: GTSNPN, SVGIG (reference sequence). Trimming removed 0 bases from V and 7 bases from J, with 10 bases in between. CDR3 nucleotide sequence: TGTGCCTGGAGTGTCGCGGGCGGGAATGAGCAGTTCTTC. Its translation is CAWSVAGGNEQFF. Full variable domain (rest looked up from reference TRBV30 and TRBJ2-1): SQTIHQWPATLVQPVGSPLSLECTVEGTSNPNLYWYRQAAGRGLQLLFYSVGIGQISSEVPQNLSASRPQDRQFILSSKKLLLSDSGFYLCAWSVAGGNEQFFGPGTRLTVL.

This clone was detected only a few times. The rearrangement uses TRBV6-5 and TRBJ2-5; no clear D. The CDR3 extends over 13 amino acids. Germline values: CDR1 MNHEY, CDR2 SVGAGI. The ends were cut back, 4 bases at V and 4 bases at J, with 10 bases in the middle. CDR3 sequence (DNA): TGTGCCAGCAGTTGGCGGTCCCCAGAGACCCAGTACTTC. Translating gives CASSWRSPETQYF.

The CDR3 DNA reads as TGTGCCAGCAGCGCCCCTACTAGCGGACCGAACACCGGGGAGCTGTTTTTT. Its protein is CASSAPTSGPNTGELFF. The chain links TRBV9 to TRBJ2-2, with 8 bases identical to TRBD2. V was clipped by 3 bases and J by 0 bases; unmatched bases: 7. CDR1 is SGDLS, CDR2 YYNGEE, per germline. The CDR3 has 17 residues.

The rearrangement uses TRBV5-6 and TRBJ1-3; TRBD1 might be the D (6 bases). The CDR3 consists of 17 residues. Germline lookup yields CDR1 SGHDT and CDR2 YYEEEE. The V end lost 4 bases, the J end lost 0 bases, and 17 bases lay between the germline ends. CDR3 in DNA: TGTGCCAGCAGCCCAAAACAGGGCCCCTACTCTGGAAACACCATATATTTT. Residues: CASSPKQGPYSGNTIYF.

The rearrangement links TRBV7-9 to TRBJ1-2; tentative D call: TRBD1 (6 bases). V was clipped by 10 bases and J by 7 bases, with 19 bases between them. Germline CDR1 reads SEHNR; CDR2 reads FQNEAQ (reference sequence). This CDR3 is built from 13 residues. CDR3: CATPGQGSAGYTF. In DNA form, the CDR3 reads TGTGCCACACCGGGACAAGGATCCGCTGGCTACACCTTC.

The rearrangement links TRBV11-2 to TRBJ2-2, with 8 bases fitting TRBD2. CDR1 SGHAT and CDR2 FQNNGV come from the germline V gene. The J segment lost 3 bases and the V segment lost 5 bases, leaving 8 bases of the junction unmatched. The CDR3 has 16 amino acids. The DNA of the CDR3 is TGTGCCAGCAGCCACGTAGCGGGAAGGGACACCGGGGAGCTGTTTTTT. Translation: CASSHVAGRDTGELFF.

The CDR3 reads CASSEWSGSVKNIQYF. The CDR3 DNA reads TGTGCCAGCAGCGAGTGGAGCGGGAGTGTCAAAAACATTCAGTACTTC. The rearrangement uses TRBV9 and TRBJ2-4, with 8 nucleotides matching TRBD2. The CDR3 covers 16 residues. Germline CDR1 is SGDLS and CDR2 is YYNGEE. With 3 bases clipped from V and 3 bases from J, the junction kept 8 bases outside the gene matches.

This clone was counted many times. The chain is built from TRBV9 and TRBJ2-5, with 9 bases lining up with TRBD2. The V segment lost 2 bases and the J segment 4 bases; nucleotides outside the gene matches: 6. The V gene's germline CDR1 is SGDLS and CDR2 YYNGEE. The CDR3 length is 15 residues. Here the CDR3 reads CASSVGSGSTETQYF. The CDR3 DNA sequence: TGTGCCAGCAGCGTCGGTAGCGGGAGTACAGAGACCCAGTACTTC.

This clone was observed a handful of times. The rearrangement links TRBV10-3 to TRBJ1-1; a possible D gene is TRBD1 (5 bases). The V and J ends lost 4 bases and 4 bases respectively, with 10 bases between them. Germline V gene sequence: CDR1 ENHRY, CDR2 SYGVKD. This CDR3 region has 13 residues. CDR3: CAISASQGTEAFF. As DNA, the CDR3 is TGTGCCATCAGTGCCTCTCAGGGCACTGAAGCTTTCTTT.

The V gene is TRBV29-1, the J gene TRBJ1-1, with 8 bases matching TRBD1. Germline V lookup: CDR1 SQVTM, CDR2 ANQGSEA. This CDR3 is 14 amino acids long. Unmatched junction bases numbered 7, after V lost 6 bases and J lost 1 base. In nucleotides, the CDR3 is TGCAGCGTCGACATGGACAGGGCGAACACTGAAGCTTTCTTT. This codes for CSVDMDRANTEAFF.

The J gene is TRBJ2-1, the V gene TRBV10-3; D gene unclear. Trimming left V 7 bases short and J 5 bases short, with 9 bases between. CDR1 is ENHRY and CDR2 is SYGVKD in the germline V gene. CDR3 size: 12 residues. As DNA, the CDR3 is TGTGCCATCAAAAAGACCGACAATGAGCAGTTCTTC. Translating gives CAIKKTDNEQFF.

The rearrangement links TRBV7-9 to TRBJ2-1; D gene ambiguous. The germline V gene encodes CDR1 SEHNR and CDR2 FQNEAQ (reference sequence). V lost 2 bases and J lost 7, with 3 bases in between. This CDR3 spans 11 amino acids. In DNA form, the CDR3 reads TGTGCCAGCAGCTTACCAAATGAGCAGTTCTTC. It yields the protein CASSLPNEQFF.

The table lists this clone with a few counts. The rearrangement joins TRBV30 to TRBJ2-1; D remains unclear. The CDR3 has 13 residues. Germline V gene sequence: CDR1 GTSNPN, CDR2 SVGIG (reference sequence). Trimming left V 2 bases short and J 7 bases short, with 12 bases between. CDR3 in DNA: TGTGCCTGGAGTTCGCTTCGGCGGAATGAGCAGTTCTTC. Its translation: CAWSSLRRNEQFF.

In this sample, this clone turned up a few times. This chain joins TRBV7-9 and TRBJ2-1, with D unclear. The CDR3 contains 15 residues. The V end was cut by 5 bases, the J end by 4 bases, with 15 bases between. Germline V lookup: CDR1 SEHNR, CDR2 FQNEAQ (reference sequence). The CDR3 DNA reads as TGTGCCAGCAGCCTATATCCGGACCGATACAATGAGCAGTTCTTC. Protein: CASSLYPDRYNEQFF. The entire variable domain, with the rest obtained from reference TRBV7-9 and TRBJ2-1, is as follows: DTGVSQNPRHKITKRGQNVTFRCDPISEHNRLYWYRQTLGQGPEFLTYFQNEAQLEKSRLLSDRFSAERPKGSFSTLEIQRTEQGDSAMYLCASSLYPDRYNEQFFGPGTRLTVL.

Written as DNA, the CDR3 is TGCAGCGTTAAGACTAGCCGTGAGCAGTTCTTC. Translation: CSVKTSREQFF. The V gene is TRBV29-1, the J gene TRBJ2-1, with 7 bases lining up with TRBD2. This CDR3 comprises 11 residues. CDR1 and CDR2 from the germline V gene are SQVTM and ANQGSEA. After removal of 5 bases from V and 9 bases from J, the junction contained 4 bases not matched to a gene.